This TCR beta chain was obtained from a study of blood T cell repertoires in COVID-19. The wider study: Sites in the United States, Italy and Spain provided acute and convalescent COVID-19 samples. Sources were T cells, B-cell-depleted T cells, or PBMCs; the material itself was cDNA or gDNA.

Generated by immunoSEQ multiplex PCR, the TCRdb table keeps only in-frame clones and is missing some. In the table there are about 190,000 clones, roughly 80% of which are singletons. Trimming left V 5 bases short and J 2 bases short, with 9 bases between. Germline CDR1 is MNHNY and CDR2 is SVGAGI (reference sequence). The CDR3 contains 13 residues. Material: peripheral blood. The sequence was obtained from a human donor in a cohort sampled during active COVID-19. V usage is TRBV6-6 and J usage is TRBJ1-2; D unclear. The CDR3 protein is CASSPSENYGYTF. The CDR3 DNA is TGTGCCAGCAGTCCCTCCGAGAACTATGGCTACACCTTC.